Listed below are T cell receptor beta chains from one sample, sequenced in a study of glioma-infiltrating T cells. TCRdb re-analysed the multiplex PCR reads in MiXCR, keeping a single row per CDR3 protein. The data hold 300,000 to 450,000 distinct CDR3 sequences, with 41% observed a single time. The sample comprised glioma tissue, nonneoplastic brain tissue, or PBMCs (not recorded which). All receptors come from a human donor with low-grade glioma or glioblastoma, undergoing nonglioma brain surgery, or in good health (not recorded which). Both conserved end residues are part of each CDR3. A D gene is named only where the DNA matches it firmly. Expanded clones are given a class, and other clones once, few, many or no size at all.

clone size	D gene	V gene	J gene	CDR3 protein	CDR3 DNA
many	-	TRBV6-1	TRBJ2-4	CASKQISVANIQYF	TGTGCCAGCAAACAGATCAGCGTAGCAAACATTCAGTACTTC
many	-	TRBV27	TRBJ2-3	CASSFIAASTDTQYF	TGTGCCAGCAGTTTCATAGCGGCTAGCACAGATACGCAGTATTTT
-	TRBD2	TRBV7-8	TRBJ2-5	CASSLLVSGAETQYF	TGTGCCAGCAGCTTATTGGTTAGCGGGGCTGAGACCCAGTACTTC
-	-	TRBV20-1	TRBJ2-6	CSARVPPTGANVLTF	TGCAGTGCCAGGGTCCCCCCTACTGGGGCCAACGTCCTGACTTTC
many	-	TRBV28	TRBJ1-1	CASSILMNTEAFF	TGTGCCAGCAGTATCTTAATGAACACTGAAGCTTTCTTT
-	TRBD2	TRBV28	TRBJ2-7	CASDPGGSGTLSYEQYF	TGTGCCAGCGACCCCGGGGGTAGCGGGACCCTCTCCTACGAGCAGTACTTC
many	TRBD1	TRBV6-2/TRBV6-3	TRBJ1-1	CASSYSGTGISEAFF	TGTGCCAGCAGTTACTCGGGGACAGGGATCTCTGAAGCTTTCTTT
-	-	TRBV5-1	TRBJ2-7	CASRPQGPSSYEQYF	TGCGCCAGCAGACCCCAGGGGCCAAGCTCCTACGAGCAGTACTTC
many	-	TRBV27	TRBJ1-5	CASTSSGGTQPQHF	TGTGCCAGCACCTCGTCGGGGGGAACTCAGCCCCAGCATTTT
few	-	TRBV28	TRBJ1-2	CASSSQVLQLGGGYTF	TGTGCCAGCAGTTCGCAGGTACTACAATTAGGAGGTGGCTACACCTTC
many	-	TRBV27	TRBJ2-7	CASSSRDSSYEQYF	TGTGCCAGCAGTTCCCGGGACTCCTCCTACGAGCAGTACTTC
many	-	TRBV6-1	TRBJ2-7	CASSPGTQSYEQYF	TGTGCCAGCAGCCCCGGGACACAATCCTACGAGCAGTACTTC
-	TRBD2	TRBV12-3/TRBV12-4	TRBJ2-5	CASRPLSGVAETQYF	TGTGCCAGCAGACCACTAAGCGGGGTAGCTGAGACCCAGTACTTC
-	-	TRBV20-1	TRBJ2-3	CSASRSGSSTDTQYF	TGCAGTGCTAGTCGAAGCGGGTCTAGCACAGATACGCAGTATTTT
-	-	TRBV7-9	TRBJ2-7	CASSPGRPGEQYF	TGTGCCAGCAGCCCAGGGAGGCCGGGCGAGCAGTACTTC
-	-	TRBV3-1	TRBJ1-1	CASSQGRTFTEAFF	TGTGCCAGCAGCCAGGGCAGAACTTTCACTGAAGCTTTCTTT
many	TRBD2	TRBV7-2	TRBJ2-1	CASSLAFSGSGGEQFF	TGTGCCAGCAGCTTAGCGTTCAGCGGGAGTGGCGGTGAGCAGTTCTTC
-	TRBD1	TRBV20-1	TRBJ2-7	CSAPLNRQGAEQYF	TGCAGTGCTCCGTTAAACCGACAGGGAGCCGAGCAGTACTTC
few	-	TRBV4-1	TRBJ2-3	CASSHGDSTDTQYF	TGCGCCAGCAGCCATGGGGACAGCACAGATACGCAGTATTTT
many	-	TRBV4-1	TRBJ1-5	CASSQVGGEGNQPQHF	TGCGCCAGCAGCCAAGTGGGGGGTGAGGGCAATCAGCCCCAGCATTTT
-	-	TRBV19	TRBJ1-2	CASRLRDHSDGYTF	TGTGCCAGTAGGTTACGGGACCACTCCGATGGCTACACCTTC
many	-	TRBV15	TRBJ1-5	CATSYGVPSNQPQHF	TGTGCCACCAGCTACGGAGTACCTAGCAATCAGCCCCAGCATTTT
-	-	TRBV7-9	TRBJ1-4	CGSSAGQMPNEKLFF	TGTGGCAGCAGCGCCGGACAGATGCCTAATGAAAAACTGTTTTTT
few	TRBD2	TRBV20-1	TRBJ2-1	CSAHTSGRGDEQFF	TGCAGTGCCCACACTAGCGGGAGGGGTGATGAGCAGTTCTTC
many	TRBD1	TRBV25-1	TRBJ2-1	CASSEAGGRYNEQFF	TGTGCCAGCAGTGAAGCAGGGGGCCGCTACAATGAGCAGTTCTTC
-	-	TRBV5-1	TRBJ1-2	CASSLAEGRDGYTF	TGCGCCAGCAGCTTGGCCGAGGGGAGGGATGGCTACACCTTC
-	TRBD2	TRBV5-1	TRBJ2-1	CASSIGLGKENEQFF	TGCGCCAGCAGCATCGGACTAGGAAAGGAGAATGAGCAGTTCTTC
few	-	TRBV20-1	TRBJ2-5	CSARESRTQETQYF	TGCAGTGCTAGAGAGTCCCGGACTCAAGAGACCCAGTACTTC
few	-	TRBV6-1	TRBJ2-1	CASRRQRSYNEQFF	TGTGCCAGCAGGAGGCAACGCTCCTACAATGAGCAGTTCTTC
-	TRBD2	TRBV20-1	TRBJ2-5	CSARRAGGPGETQYF	TGCAGTGCTAGACGCGCGGGAGGGCCTGGGGAGACCCAGTACTTC
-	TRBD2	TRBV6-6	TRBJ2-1	CASSWTSGRYSYNEQFF	TGTGCCAGCAGTTGGACTAGCGGGAGGTACTCCTACAATGAGCAGTTCTTC
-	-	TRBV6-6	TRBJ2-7	CASSYSTVAVSEQYF	TGTGCCAGCAGTTACTCGACCGTCGCCGTCTCCGAGCAGTACTTC
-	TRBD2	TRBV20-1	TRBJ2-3	CSARALAGAPNTQYF	TGCAGTGCTAGAGCGCTAGCGGGAGCCCCAAATACGCAGTATTTT
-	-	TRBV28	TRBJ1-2	CARSLWRGSYTF	TGTGCCAGAAGTTTGTGGCGGGGCTCCTACACCTTC
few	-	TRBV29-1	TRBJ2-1	CSVLIQGGNNEQFF	TGCAGCGTTTTGATACAGGGAGGTAACAATGAGCAGTTCTTC
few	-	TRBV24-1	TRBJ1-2	CATSEQGIGYGYTF	TGTGCCACCAGTGAACAGGGCATCGGCTATGGCTACACCTTC
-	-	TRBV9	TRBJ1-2	CASNTASNYGYTF	TGTGCCAGCAACACGGCGAGTAACTATGGCTACACCTTC
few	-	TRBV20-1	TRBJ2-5	CSARGSWETQYF	TGCAGTGCTAGAGGTTCCTGGGAGACCCAGTACTTC
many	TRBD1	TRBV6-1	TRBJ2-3	CASRLDRATDTQYF	TGTGCCAGCAGACTAGACAGGGCCACAGATACGCAGTATTTT
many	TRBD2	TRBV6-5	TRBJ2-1	CASSYPFKREGNEQFF	TGTGCCAGCAGTTACCCCTTTAAGCGGGAAGGAAATGAGCAGTTCTTC
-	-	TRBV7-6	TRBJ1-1	CASPLGVPARNEAFF	TGTGCCAGTCCCCTCGGGGTCCCCGCGAGGAATGAAGCTTTCTTT
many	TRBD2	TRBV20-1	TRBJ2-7	CSARDGLAGLGQYF	TGCAGTGCTAGAGATGGGCTAGCGGGGCTTGGGCAGTACTTC
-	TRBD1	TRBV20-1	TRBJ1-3	CGATGQGRNTIYF	TGCGGTGCTACCGGACAGGGTCGAAACACCATATATTTT
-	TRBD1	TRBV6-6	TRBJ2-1	CASSYSGTGGRSEQFF	TGTGCCAGCAGTTACTCGGGGACAGGGGGCCGGAGTGAGCAGTTCTTC
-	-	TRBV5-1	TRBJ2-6	CASSPDSGANVLTF	TGCGCCAGCAGCCCAGACTCTGGGGCCAACGTCCTGACTTTC
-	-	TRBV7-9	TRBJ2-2	CASSLIPVTGELFF	TGTGCCAGCAGCTTAATCCCTGTGACCGGGGAGCTGTTTTTT
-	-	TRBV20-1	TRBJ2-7	CSAKIVEQYF	TGCAGTGCCAAGATCGTAGAGCAGTACTTC
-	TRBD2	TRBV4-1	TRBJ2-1	CASSQEGLSGSSYNEQFF	TGCGCCAGCAGCCAAGAGGGACTAAGCGGGAGTTCATACAATGAGCAGTTCTTC
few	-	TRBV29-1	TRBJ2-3	CSVEGPGDTQYF	TGCAGCGTTGAAGGACCGGGGGATACGCAGTATTTT
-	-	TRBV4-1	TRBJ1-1	CASSQDKRPNTEAFF	TGCGCCAGCAGCCAAGATAAACGGCCGAACACTGAAGCTTTCTTT
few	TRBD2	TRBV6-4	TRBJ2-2	CASPGLAGGTTGELFF	TGTGCCAGCCCGGGGCTAGCGGGAGGTACCACCGGGGAGCTGTTTTTT
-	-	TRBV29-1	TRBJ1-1	CSVRTVLDTEAFF	TGCAGCGTTCGTACAGTGTTGGACACTGAAGCTTTCTTT
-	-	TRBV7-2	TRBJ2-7	CASRSPNRLIHEQYF	TGTGCCAGCAGATCACCTAACCGGCTCATTCACGAGCAGTACTTC
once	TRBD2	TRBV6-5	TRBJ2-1	CASSPTSGIYSEQFF	TGTGCCAGCAGCCCAACTAGCGGGATTTACAGTGAGCAGTTCTTC
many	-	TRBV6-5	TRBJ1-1	CASSPVRANTEAFF	TGTGCCAGCAGCCCGGTCCGGGCGAACACTGAAGCTTTCTTT
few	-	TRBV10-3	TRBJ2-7	CAISHGSPSFEQYF	TGTGCCATCAGCCACGGGTCCCCCAGTTTTGAGCAGTACTTC
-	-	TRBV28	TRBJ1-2	CGTTRAVFGYGYTF	TGTGGCACTACTCGGGCGGTCTTTGGCTATGGCTACACCTTC